This is a list of T cell receptor beta chains from one sample in a study of spatial heterogeneity in lung cancer. MiXCR, applied by TCRdb to the 5' RACE reads, yields one record per CDR3 protein. Of about 87,000 distinct CDR3 sequences in the sample, roughly a fifth were seen once. Sequencing was performed on PBMCs, taken at follow-up. Every receptor here comes from a male donor with early-stage non-small cell lung cancer. CDR3s include the opening cysteine and the closing phenylalanine or tryptophan. The D gene is left open where the match is weak. Clone size is shown for a subset of rows, as once, few, many or a class of expanded clone.

DNA: TGTGCCAGCAGCTTAAGACAGAACACCGGGGAGCTGTTTTTT
CDR3: CASSLRQNTGELFF
J: TRBJ2-2
V: TRBV7-3
D: -
size: -
length: 14

DNA: TGTGCCAGCGAGGACTCAACAGATACGCAGTATTTT
CDR3: CASEDSTDTQYF
J: TRBJ2-3
V: TRBV6-2/TRBV6-3
D: -
size: few
length: 12

DNA: TGCAGTGCTCCTTCCCCAGGGATTGAGACCCAGTACTTC
CDR3: CSAPSPGIETQYF
J: TRBJ2-5
V: TRBV20-1
D: -
size: few
length: 13

DNA: TGTGCCAGCAGCTACGGGGTTGCTAATGAAAAACTGTTTTTT
CDR3: CASSYGVANEKLFF
J: TRBJ1-4
V: TRBV6-5
D: -
size: -
length: 14

DNA: TGTGCCATCACCCCAGAAAGGGGCTATGAGCAGTTCTTC
CDR3: CAITPERGYEQFF
J: TRBJ2-1
V: TRBV10-3
D: -
size: medium-sized
length: 13

DNA: TGTGCCAGCAGCCAAGCTGGGACACGCTCCTACGAGCAGTACTTC
CDR3: CASSQAGTRSYEQYF
J: TRBJ2-7
V: TRBV4-2
D: -
size: -
length: 15

DNA: TGTGCCAGCAGTCCCGCAGGACATTCGCTCCGGTTCTTC
CDR3: CASSPAGHSLRFF
J: TRBJ2-1
V: TRBV5-6
D: -
size: many
length: 13

DNA: TGTGCCAGTAGGACAGGGCCTAACTATGGCTACACCTTC
CDR3: CASRTGPNYGYTF
J: TRBJ1-2
V: TRBV7-9
D: TRBD1
size: -
length: 13

DNA: TGCAGTGCTAGGGCCGGGACAAATACCTACGAGCAGTACTTC
CDR3: CSARAGTNTYEQYF
J: TRBJ2-7
V: TRBV20-1
D: -
size: few
length: 14

DNA: TGTGCCAGCAGCCGAGACTATGGCTACACCTTC
CDR3: CASSRDYGYTF
J: TRBJ1-2
V: TRBV7-2
D: -
size: few
length: 11

DNA: TGTGCCAGCAGTTACGGAGATACGCAGTATTTT
CDR3: CASSYGDTQYF
J: TRBJ2-3
V: TRBV6-2/TRBV6-3
D: -
size: few
length: 11

DNA: TGCAGTGCCGGGACAGAGACCTACAATGAGCAGTTCTTC
CDR3: CSAGTETYNEQFF
J: TRBJ2-1
V: TRBV20-1
D: TRBD1
size: -
length: 13

DNA: TGCGCCAGCAGCCAAGGCGACGGGGGCATTGGGCAGCCCCAGCATTTT
CDR3: CASSQGDGGIGQPQHF
J: TRBJ1-5
V: TRBV4-1
D: -
size: -
length: 16

DNA: TGTGCCAGCAGCTTTTACCTCGATGAAAAACTGTTTTTT
CDR3: CASSFYLDEKLFF
J: TRBJ1-4
V: TRBV7-2
D: -
size: -
length: 13

DNA: TGCAGTGCCGTTAAGACAGGTTCGGGTGTTCAGTACTTC
CDR3: CSAVKTGSGVQYF
J: TRBJ2-7
V: TRBV20-1
D: -
size: -
length: 13

DNA: TGTGCCAGCAGCTTGGCAAGACCTAGTGACTATGGCTACACCTTC
CDR3: CASSLARPSDYGYTF
J: TRBJ1-2
V: TRBV5-4
D: -
size: -
length: 15

DNA: TGCGCCAGCAGTGCTCACGGAAACACCGGGGAGCTGTTTTTT
CDR3: CASSAHGNTGELFF
J: TRBJ2-2
V: TRBV10-1
D: -
size: -
length: 14

DNA: TGTGCCAGCAACCCAACGGGGGTTGTGGGCTACACCTTC
CDR3: CASNPTGVVGYTF
J: TRBJ1-2
V: TRBV12-3/TRBV12-4
D: -
size: -
length: 13

DNA: TGTGCCAGCAGCTCTTTGACGAGTTACAATGAGCAGTTCTTC
CDR3: CASSSLTSYNEQFF
J: TRBJ2-1
V: TRBV7-9
D: -
size: -
length: 14

DNA: TGTGCCAGCAGCGATCAAGAGACCCAGTACTTC
CDR3: CASSDQETQYF
J: TRBJ2-5
V: TRBV7-8
D: -
size: few
length: 11

DNA: TGTGCCAGCTCACCAGGCAGGCCCGACGGGTCACCCCTCCACTTT
CDR3: CASSPGRPDGSPLHF
J: TRBJ1-6
V: TRBV18
D: -
size: many
length: 15

DNA: TGCAGCGTCGCCGCGCAGGGATCCGATCAGCCCCAGCATTTT
CDR3: CSVAAQGSDQPQHF
J: TRBJ1-5
V: TRBV29-1
D: -
size: many
length: 14

DNA: TGTGCCAGCAGTCTGAGCTCCTACGAGCAGTACTTC
CDR3: CASSLSSYEQYF
J: TRBJ2-7
V: TRBV2
D: -
size: many
length: 12

DNA: TGCGCCAGCAGCTTGATTAGCATTCTCGGTGAGCAGTTCTTC
CDR3: CASSLISILGEQFF
J: TRBJ2-1
V: TRBV5-1
D: -
size: few
length: 14

DNA: TGTGCCAGCAGTGAATTTGAACAGCCGGAGGAGACCCAGTACTTC
CDR3: CASSEFEQPEETQYF
J: TRBJ2-5
V: TRBV2
D: -
size: -
length: 15

DNA: TGCAGCGTTGAAGATCTTCAGGGGACATCTAGCCAAAGTGGAGTCCTCTATAATTCACCCCTCCACTTT
CDR3: CSVEDLQGTSSQSGVLYNSPLHF
J: TRBJ1-6
V: TRBV29-1
D: -
size: -
length: 23

DNA: TGTGCCAGCAGTTACGGCGGGGAGCTGTTTTTT
CDR3: CASSYGGELFF
J: TRBJ2-2
V: TRBV12-3/TRBV12-4
D: -
size: -
length: 11

DNA: TGTGCCAGCAGTGAAGAGAGTTCGTTAGACTGGGCCGGGGAGCTGTTTTTT
CDR3: CASSEESSLDWAGELFF
J: TRBJ2-2
V: TRBV6-1
D: -
size: few
length: 17

DNA: TGTGCCAGCAGCGGGACCCCCTACAATGAGCAGTTCTTC
CDR3: CASSGTPYNEQFF
J: TRBJ2-1
V: TRBV6-5
D: -
size: few
length: 13

DNA: TGCAGTGCTAGAGGAAGAGGTAGCGGGGGGGCCTTTGATACGCAGTATTTT
CDR3: CSARGRGSGGAFDTQYF
J: TRBJ2-3
V: TRBV20-1
D: TRBD2
size: many
length: 17

DNA: TGCGCCAGCAGTGAGTCCTGGGTGCTGGGACAGTCGAACACCGGGGAGCTGTTTTTT
CDR3: CASSESWVLGQSNTGELFF
J: TRBJ2-2
V: TRBV10-1
D: TRBD1
size: -
length: 19

DNA: TGCGCCAGCCTTACCTCCGGGAAAATGAACACTGAAGCTTTCTTT
CDR3: CASLTSGKMNTEAFF
J: TRBJ1-1
V: TRBV10-2
D: -
size: -
length: 15

DNA: TGTGCCAGCAGCCAAGGCCTCGGGTTAGGGCAAGAGACCCAGTACTTC
CDR3: CASSQGLGLGQETQYF
J: TRBJ2-5
V: TRBV7-2
D: -
size: -
length: 16

DNA: TGTGCCAGCAAAGGAGGGACGATGAACACTGAAGCTTTCTTT
CDR3: CASKGGTMNTEAFF
J: TRBJ1-1
V: TRBV27
D: -
size: few
length: 14

DNA: TGTGCCAGCACCCAAGGGTCAGGAATGGAGACCCAGTACTTC
CDR3: CASTQGSGMETQYF
J: TRBJ2-5
V: TRBV6-5
D: -
size: -
length: 14

DNA: TGCGCCAGCAGCTTTCGACAGGGCCGAAATGAAAAACTGTTTTTT
CDR3: CASSFRQGRNEKLFF
J: TRBJ1-4
V: TRBV4-1
D: TRBD1
size: -
length: 15

DNA: TGTGCCAGTACGGATTATCAATACCAAACCCTAGCCAAAAACATTCAGTACTTC
CDR3: CASTDYQYQTLAKNIQYF
J: TRBJ2-4
V: TRBV19
D: -
size: few
length: 18

DNA: TGTGCCACCAGTCAACCCCGGGTTTTCTGGGGCGAGCAGTACTTC
CDR3: CATSQPRVFWGEQYF
J: TRBJ2-7
V: TRBV24-1
D: -
size: few
length: 15

DNA: TGCGCCAGCAGGACTACAGGGTTGGACACTGAAGCTTTCTTT
CDR3: CASRTTGLDTEAFF
J: TRBJ1-1
V: TRBV5-1
D: -
size: few
length: 14

DNA: TGCGCCAGCAGTGAGGGCCTCATGAACACTGAAGCTTTCTTT
CDR3: CASSEGLMNTEAFF
J: TRBJ1-1
V: TRBV10-1
D: -
size: -
length: 14

DNA: TGCAGCGTTGTAGATATGAAGGATGGAAACACCATATATTTT
CDR3: CSVVDMKDGNTIYF
J: TRBJ1-3
V: TRBV29-1
D: -
size: -
length: 14

DNA: TGCAGCGTTGGTATCCACAGGGGGAACACTGAAGCTTTCTTT
CDR3: CSVGIHRGNTEAFF
J: TRBJ1-1
V: TRBV29-1
D: TRBD1
size: -
length: 14

DNA: TGTGCCAGCAGCTCCGCCCAGGGGGACTATGGCTACACCTTC
CDR3: CASSSAQGDYGYTF
J: TRBJ1-2
V: TRBV7-2
D: TRBD1
size: -
length: 14

DNA: TGTGCCACCAGTGCGAGACTAGCGGGTCCCAATGAGCAGTTCTTC
CDR3: CATSARLAGPNEQFF
J: TRBJ2-1
V: TRBV24-1
D: TRBD2
size: few
length: 15

DNA: TGTGCCAGCAGTCCCCCTAGCGGGAGGGCCTTGTCTGAGCAGTTCTTC
CDR3: CASSPPSGRALSEQFF
J: TRBJ2-1
V: TRBV12-3/TRBV12-4
D: TRBD2
size: few
length: 16

DNA: TGTGCTAGTGGTTTGGTACGGGACGGGACAGGGTTCATTGCCGGGGAGCTGTTTTTT
CDR3: CASGLVRDGTGFIAGELFF
J: TRBJ2-2
V: TRBV12-5
D: TRBD1
size: few
length: 19

DNA: TGCGCCAGCAGTTTAGCAGGGTTAACTGAAGCTTTCTTT
CDR3: CASSLAGLTEAFF
J: TRBJ1-1
V: TRBV10-2
D: -
size: few
length: 13

DNA: TGTGCCAGCAGCAAACCGGGACTAGCGACCGCGAACACCGGGGAGCTGTTTTTT
CDR3: CASSKPGLATANTGELFF
J: TRBJ2-2
V: TRBV5-4
D: TRBD2
size: few
length: 18

DNA: TGTGCCACCAGTGATTTGTGGGACGGAAACATTCAGTACTTC
CDR3: CATSDLWDGNIQYF
J: TRBJ2-4
V: TRBV24-1
D: -
size: few
length: 14

DNA: TGTGCTAGTGGTTTGGAACCGCCGGGACTAGCGAAGCAAGAGACCCAGTACTTC
CDR3: CASGLEPPGLAKQETQYF
J: TRBJ2-5
V: TRBV12-5
D: TRBD2
size: few
length: 18

DNA: TGTGCCAGCAGGAGACAGGTATTACCCTATGGCTACACCTTC
CDR3: CASRRQVLPYGYTF
J: TRBJ1-2
V: TRBV12-3/TRBV12-4
D: -
size: -
length: 14

DNA: TGTGCCAGCTCACCGACCACCCCAGCGACAGGCACTGAAGCTTTCTTT
CDR3: CASSPTTPATGTEAFF
J: TRBJ1-1
V: TRBV18
D: -
size: -
length: 16

DNA: TGCAGTGCTAGAGATCCAGAGGTGGGATGGGCTTACAATGAGCAGTTCTTC
CDR3: CSARDPEVGWAYNEQFF
J: TRBJ2-1
V: TRBV20-1
D: -
size: few
length: 17

DNA: TGTGCCAGCAGCCCCCGTCCGCAAGAGACCCAGTACTTC
CDR3: CASSPRPQETQYF
J: TRBJ2-5
V: TRBV7-3
D: -
size: -
length: 13

DNA: TGTGCCAGCAGCCAGGGACAGGTCCATCAGCCCCAGCATTTT
CDR3: CASSQGQVHQPQHF
J: TRBJ1-5
V: TRBV12-3/TRBV12-4
D: TRBD1
size: many
length: 14